This TCR beta chain appears in the sequencing data of a study of cytomegalovirus exposure and HLA in healthy donors. Whole-study context: An earlier analysis found fewer than 140 million unique TCR beta sequences from 200 million or so T cells. Overall study results and limits: The study recorded some 160 TCR beta chains that were cytomegalovirus-associated.

PCR employed 60 Vbeta and 13 Jbeta primers. Here immunoSEQ multiplex PCR was the method, and the copy in TCRdb shows in-frame clones only, minus some. Of roughly 220,000 clones detected, about four fifths appear once; the ten largest clones hold 2.5% to 3%. Worth noting for this clone: Its antigen is not identified.

V lost 6 bases, J lost 2 bases, and 15 bases stayed unmatched. CDR1 and CDR2 from the germline V gene are SGHVS and FQNEAQ. The CDR3 runs 17 residues. The rearrangement links TRBV7-8 to TRBJ2-5, with 7 bases aligning to TRBD2. Sequenced sample: PBMCs. The clonotype originates from a man under 40 in good health and CMV-seronegative. CDR3 nucleotide sequence: TGTGCCAGCAGTTCTAACTCCGGACTAGTCTTACAAGAGACCCAGTACTTC. The encoded protein is CASSSNSGLVLQETQYF.